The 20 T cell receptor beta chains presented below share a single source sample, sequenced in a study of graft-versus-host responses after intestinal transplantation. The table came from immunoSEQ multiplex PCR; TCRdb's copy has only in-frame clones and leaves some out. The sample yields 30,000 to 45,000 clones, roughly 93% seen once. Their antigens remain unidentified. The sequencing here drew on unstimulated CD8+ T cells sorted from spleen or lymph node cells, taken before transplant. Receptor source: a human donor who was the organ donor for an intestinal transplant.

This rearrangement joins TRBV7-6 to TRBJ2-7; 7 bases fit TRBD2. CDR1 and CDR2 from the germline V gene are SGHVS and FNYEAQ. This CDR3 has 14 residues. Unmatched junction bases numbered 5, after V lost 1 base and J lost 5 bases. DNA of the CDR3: TGTGCCAGCAGCTTAGAGGGAGGGCAGGACGAGCAGTACTTC. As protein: CASSLEGGQDEQYF.

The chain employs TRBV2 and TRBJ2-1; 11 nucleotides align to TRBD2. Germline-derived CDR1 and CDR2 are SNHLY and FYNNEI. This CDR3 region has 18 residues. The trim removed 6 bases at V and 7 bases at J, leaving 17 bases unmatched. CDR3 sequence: CASSSPRTSGSLGNEQFF. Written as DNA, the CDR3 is TGTGCCAGCAGCTCCCCCAGGACTAGCGGGTCCCTAGGTAATGAGCAGTTCTTC.

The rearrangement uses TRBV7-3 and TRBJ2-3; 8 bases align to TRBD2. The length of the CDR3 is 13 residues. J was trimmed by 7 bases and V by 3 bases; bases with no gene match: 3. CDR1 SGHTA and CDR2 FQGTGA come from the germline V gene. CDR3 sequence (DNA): TGTGCCAGCAGCTTTGATAGCGGGAATACGCAGTATTTT. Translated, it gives CASSFDSGNTQYF.

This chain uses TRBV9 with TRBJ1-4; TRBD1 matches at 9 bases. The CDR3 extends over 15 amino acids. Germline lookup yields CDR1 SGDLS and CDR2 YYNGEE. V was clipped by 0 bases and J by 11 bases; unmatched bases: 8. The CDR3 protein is CASSVGGGDREKLFF. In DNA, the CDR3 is TGTGCCAGCAGCGTAGGCGGGGGGGACAGGGAGAAACTGTTTTTT.

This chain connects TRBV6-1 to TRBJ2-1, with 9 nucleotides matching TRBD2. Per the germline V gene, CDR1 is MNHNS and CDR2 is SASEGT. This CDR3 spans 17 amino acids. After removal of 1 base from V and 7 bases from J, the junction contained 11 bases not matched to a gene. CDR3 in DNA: TGTGCCAGCAGTGAAGTGGTTCTTAGCGGGAGTAAAAATGAGCAGTTCTTC. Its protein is CASSEVVLSGSKNEQFF.

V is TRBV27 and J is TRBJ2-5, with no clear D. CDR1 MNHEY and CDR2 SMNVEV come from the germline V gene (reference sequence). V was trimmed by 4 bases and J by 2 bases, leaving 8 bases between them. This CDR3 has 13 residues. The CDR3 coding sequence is TGTGCCAGCAGTTGGGTCTTACAAGAGACCCAGTACTTC. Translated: CASSWVLQETQYF.

The chain's CDR3 is CASSPGGNEQFF. For the CDR3, the DNA is TGTGCCAGCAGTCCGGGAGGCAATGAGCAGTTCTTC. The chain combines TRBV27 with TRBJ2-1, with 7 bases that match TRBD2. Germline CDR1 and CDR2: MNHEY and SMNVEV (reference sequence). This CDR3 has 12 residues. Unmatched junction bases numbered 1, after V lost 5 bases and J lost 6 bases.

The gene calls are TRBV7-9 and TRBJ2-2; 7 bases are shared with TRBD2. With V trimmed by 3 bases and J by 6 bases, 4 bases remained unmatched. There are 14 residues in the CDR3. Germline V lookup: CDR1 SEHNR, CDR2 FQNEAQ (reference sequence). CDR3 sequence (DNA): TGTGCCAGCAGCTTCACGACTAGCCCCGGGGAGCTGTTTTTT. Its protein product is CASSFTTSPGELFF.

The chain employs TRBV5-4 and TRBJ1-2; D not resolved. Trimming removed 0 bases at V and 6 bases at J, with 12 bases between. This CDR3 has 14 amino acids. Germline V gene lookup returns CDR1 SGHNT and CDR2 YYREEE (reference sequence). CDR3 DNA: TGTGCCAGCAGCTTGGTCGCAGGAATGGATGGCTACACCTTC. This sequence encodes CASSLVAGMDGYTF.

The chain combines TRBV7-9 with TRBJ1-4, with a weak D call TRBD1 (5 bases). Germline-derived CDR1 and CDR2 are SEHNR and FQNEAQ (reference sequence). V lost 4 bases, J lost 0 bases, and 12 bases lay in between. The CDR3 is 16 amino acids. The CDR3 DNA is TGTGCCAGCAGCTCGTTCGGGACCGCAACTAATGAAAAACTGTTTTTT. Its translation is CASSSFGTATNEKLFF.

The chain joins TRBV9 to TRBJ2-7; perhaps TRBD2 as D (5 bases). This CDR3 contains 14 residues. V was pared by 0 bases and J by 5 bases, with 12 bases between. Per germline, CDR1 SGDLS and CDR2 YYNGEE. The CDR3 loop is CASSVGGEGNEQYF. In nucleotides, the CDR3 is TGTGCCAGCAGCGTAGGTGGAGAGGGCAACGAGCAGTACTTC.

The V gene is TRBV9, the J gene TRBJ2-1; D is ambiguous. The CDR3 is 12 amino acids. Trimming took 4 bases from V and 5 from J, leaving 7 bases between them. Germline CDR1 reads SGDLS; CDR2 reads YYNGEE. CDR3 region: CASSPPDNEQFF. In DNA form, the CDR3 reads TGTGCCAGCAGCCCACCAGACAATGAGCAGTTCTTC.

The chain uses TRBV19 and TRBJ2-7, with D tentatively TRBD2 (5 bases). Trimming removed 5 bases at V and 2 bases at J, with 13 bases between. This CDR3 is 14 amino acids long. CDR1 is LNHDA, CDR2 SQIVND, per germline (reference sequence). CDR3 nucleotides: TGTGCCAGTAGTGCCGTAGAGGGAGCCTACGAGCAGTACTTC. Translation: CASSAVEGAYEQYF.

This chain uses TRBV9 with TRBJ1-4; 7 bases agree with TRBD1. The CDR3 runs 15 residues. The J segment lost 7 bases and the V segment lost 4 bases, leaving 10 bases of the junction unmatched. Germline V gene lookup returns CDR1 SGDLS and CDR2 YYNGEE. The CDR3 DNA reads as TGTGCCAGCAGCCCATCCGGGACAGTAAGTGAAAAACTGTTTTTT. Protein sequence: CASSPSGTVSEKLFF.

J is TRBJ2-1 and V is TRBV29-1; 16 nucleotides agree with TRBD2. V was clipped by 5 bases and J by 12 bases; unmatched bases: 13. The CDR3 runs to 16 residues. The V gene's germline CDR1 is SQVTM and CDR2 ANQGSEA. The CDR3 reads CSVQPFGTSGRAVQFF. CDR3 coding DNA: TGCAGCGTTCAACCCTTTGGGACTAGCGGGAGGGCGGTGCAGTTCTTC.

This CDR3 reads CASSRGVGDLYNEQFF. The CDR3 DNA follows: TGCGCCAGCAGCCGGGGAGTGGGGGACCTCTACAATGAGCAGTTCTTC. The chain combines TRBV5-1 with TRBJ2-1; D tentatively fits TRBD1 or TRBD2 (5 bases each). Trimming took off 4 bases at V and 3 bases at J, with 17 bases between the two ends. This CDR3 comprises 16 residues. Germline V gene sequence: CDR1 SGHRS, CDR2 YFSETQ.

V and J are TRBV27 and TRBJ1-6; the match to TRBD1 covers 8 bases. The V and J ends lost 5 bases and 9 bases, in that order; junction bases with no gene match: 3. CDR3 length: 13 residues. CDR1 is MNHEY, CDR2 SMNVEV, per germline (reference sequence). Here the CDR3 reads CASSTGGGSPLHF. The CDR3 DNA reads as TGTGCCAGCAGTACAGGGGGAGGTTCACCCCTCCACTTT.

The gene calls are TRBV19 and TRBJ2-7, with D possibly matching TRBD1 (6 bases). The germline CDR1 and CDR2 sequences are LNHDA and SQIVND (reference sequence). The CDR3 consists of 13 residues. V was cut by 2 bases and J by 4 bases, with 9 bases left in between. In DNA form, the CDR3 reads TGTGCCAGTAGTATAACAGGGCTGTACGAGCAGTACTTC. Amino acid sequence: CASSITGLYEQYF.

In DNA, the CDR3 is TGTGCCAGCTTCGACAGGGGTGGAAACACCATATATTTT. This translates into CASFDRGGNTIYF. V is TRBV5-6 and J is TRBJ1-3; TRBD1 matches at 8 bases. J lost 3 bases, V lost 7 bases, and 3 bases had no gene match. There are 13 residues in the CDR3. From germline, CDR1 is SGHDT and CDR2 YYEEEE.

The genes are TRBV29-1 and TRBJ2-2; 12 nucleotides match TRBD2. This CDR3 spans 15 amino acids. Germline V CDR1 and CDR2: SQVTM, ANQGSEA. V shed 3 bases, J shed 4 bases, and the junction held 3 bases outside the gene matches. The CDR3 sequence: CSVEGTSGRTGELFF. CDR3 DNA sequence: TGCAGCGTTGAGGGGACTAGCGGGCGCACCGGGGAGCTGTTTTTT.